Presented here are 14 T cell receptor beta chains from one specimen sequenced in a study of regulatory T cells in long-lasting Graves disease. Time point given: newly diagnosed GD, antithyroid drugs for less than 3 months. Isolated PBMC RNA provided the starting material for the TCR library. In building TCR beta libraries, iRepertoire HTBI primers were used together with Arm-PCR of CDR3 regions. TCRdb re-analysed the multiplex PCR reads in MiXCR, keeping a single row per CDR3 protein. This sample carries 390,000 or so distinct CDR3 sequences, about 10% of them seen once, and the ten largest clones take approximately 19%. The same sample was also used in a study of T cells in Graves' hyperthyroidism and ophthalmopathy.

The sequencing used peripheral blood mononuclear cells (PBMCs), collected at new diagnosis, from a patient treated with antithyroid drugs. These receptors were obtained from a young woman with Graves disease.

This clonotype showed up just a few times. This chain uses TRBV29-1 with TRBJ2-7, with D tentatively TRBD1 (6 bases). The germline gives CDR1 SQVTM, CDR2 ANQGSEA. The CDR3 is 13 amino acids. The germline V and J ends were trimmed by 1 base and 1 base, with 8 bases remaining between them. CDR3 coding DNA: TGCAGCGTTGAAGTACAGGGATCCTACGAGCAGTACTTC. Translating it yields CSVEVQGSYEQYF.

The gene calls are TRBV19 and TRBJ1-1; TRBD1 agrees at 7 bases. V lost 5 bases, J lost 4 bases, and 10 bases stayed unmatched. This CDR3 contains 15 residues. CDR1 and CDR2 (germline): LNHDA, SQIVND (reference sequence). The CDR3 spells CASSERTGRSTEAFF. The CDR3 nucleotides read TGTGCCAGTAGTGAGCGGACAGGTCGGAGCACTGAAGCTTTCTTT.

This clonotype came up many times. A junction boundary mismatches the germline segment, possibly from a read error. The V gene is TRBV5-1, the J gene TRBJ1-2, with TRBD1 identical over 12 bases. The CDR3 totals 16 residues. The germline V gene encodes CDR1 SGHRS and CDR2 YFSETQ. CDR3 in DNA: TGTGCCAGCAGTTTATCCGGGACAGGGGGCAACTATGGCTACACCTTC. Encoded protein: CASSLSGTGGNYGYTF.

This clonotype has a count of ten or more. The chain carries TRBV6-5 and TRBJ1-6; D remains ambiguous. The CDR3 consists of 16 residues. V lost 0 bases and J 8 bases, leaving 14 bases between the germline ends. Per germline, CDR1 MNHEY and CDR2 SVGAGI. CDR3 sequence (DNA): TGTGCCAGCAGTTACTCGAGACACGTGGGTTATTCACCCCTCCACTTT. Residues: CASSYSRHVGYSPLHF.

A word on this clonotype: A much larger clone differs by one base, so this may be a read error. This rearrangement joins TRBV19 to TRBJ1-5; no definite D call. This CDR3 has 15 amino acids. Germline loops: CDR1 LNHDA, CDR2 SQIVND (reference sequence). The CDR3 nucleotides read TGTGCCAGTAGTTTCGACCTGGACGGCAATCGGCCCCAGCATTTT. It yields the protein CASSFDLDGNRPQHF.

A few counts support this clonotype. The V call is TRBV12-3 or TRBV12-4, the J call TRBJ1-1; no firm D call. This CDR3 contains 14 residues. The V end was cut by 4 bases, the J end by 1 base, with 10 bases between. CDR3 DNA sequence: TGTGCCAGCAGTTCCGAGTCCGGGAACACTGAAGCTTTCTTT. It is translated as CASSSESGNTEAFF.

This clonotype came up many times. The chain joins TRBV30 to TRBJ2-5; D is ambiguous. With 4 bases removed from V and 5 bases from J, the gap between germline ends came to 17 bases. This CDR3 region has 14 residues. Germline CDR1 is GTSNPN and CDR2 is SVGIG (reference sequence). The CDR3 DNA reads TGTGCCTGGATGAGTCAAAGTTATGCGGAGACCCAGTACTTC. Translated, it gives CAWMSQSYAETQYF.

This clonotype has a count of ten or more. The J gene is TRBJ2-2, the V gene TRBV30; tentative D call: TRBD2 (5 bases). Germline V lookup: CDR1 GTSNPN, CDR2 SVGIG (reference sequence). V lost 3 bases and J lost 0, with 14 bases in between. The CDR3 covers 16 residues. The CDR3 loop reads CAWRLEGATNTGELFF. The CDR3 DNA follows: TGTGCCTGGAGACTCGAGGGAGCCACGAACACCGGGGAGCTGTTTTTT.

The CDR3 DNA sequence: TGTGCCAGCAGCGAAGCGGGAGCATGGGACGAGCAGTACTTC. This gives the protein CASSEAGAWDEQYF. This rearrangement joins TRBV9 to TRBJ2-7; the match to TRBD2 covers 8 bases. The germline CDR1 and CDR2 sequences are SGDLS and YYNGEE. V lost 3 bases, J lost 5 bases, and 7 bases stayed unmatched. The CDR3 spans 14 residues.

As concerns this clonotype: A much more abundant neighbour one base away suggests this may be a read error. The chain combines TRBV19 with TRBJ1-1; D remains ambiguous. V was trimmed by 9 bases and J by 6 bases, leaving 17 bases between them. The CDR3 covers 13 residues. The V gene's germline CDR1 is LNHDA and CDR2 SQIVND (reference sequence). The CDR3 nucleotides read TGTGCCAGCCTGGGTCGATCGGACGCTGAAGCTTTCTTT. It codes for CASLGRSDAEAFF.

This clonotype was counted between two and nine times. The chain recombines TRBV2 with TRBJ1-1; D ambiguous. CDR3 length equals 11 residues. V was pared by 8 bases and J by 10 bases, with 14 bases between. Germline V gene data show CDR1 as SNHLY and CDR2 as FYNNEI. The CDR3 is CASSRVVVAFF. Written as DNA, the CDR3 is TGTGCCAGCTCCAGAGTTGTTGTAGCTTTCTTT.

Regarding this clonotype: A much larger clone sits a single nucleotide away, making a read error possible. The rearrangement uses TRBV12-3 or TRBV12-4 and TRBJ2-1, with D maybe TRBD2 (5 bases). V lost 1 base and J lost 8, with 15 bases in between. This CDR3 region has 15 residues. This chain's CDR3 is CASSLGGNMGDEQFF. CDR3 sequence (DNA): TGTGCCAGCAGTTTAGGAGGGAACATGGGCGATGAGCAGTTCTTC.

The sample holds many counts of this clonotype. The chain recombines TRBV6-1 with TRBJ2-2; a possible D gene is TRBD2 (5 bases). V lost 1 base and J lost 3, with 9 bases in between. Germline lookup yields CDR1 MNHNS and CDR2 SASEGT. The CDR3 has 15 amino acids. The CDR3 is CASSEGWRDTGELFF. DNA of the CDR3: TGTGCCAGCAGTGAAGGGTGGCGGGACACCGGGGAGCTGTTTTTT.

This chain joins TRBV4-1 and TRBJ1-3; TRBD1 agrees at 7 bases. The germline V gene encodes CDR1 MGHRA and CDR2 YSYEKL. The CDR3 is made up of 18 amino acids. With 1 base clipped from V and 3 bases from J, the junction kept 12 bases outside the gene matches. This chain's CDR3 is CASSQAPPMTGFGNTIYF. In DNA form, the CDR3 reads TGCGCCAGCAGCCAAGCGCCCCCGATGACAGGGTTTGGAAACACCATATATTTT.